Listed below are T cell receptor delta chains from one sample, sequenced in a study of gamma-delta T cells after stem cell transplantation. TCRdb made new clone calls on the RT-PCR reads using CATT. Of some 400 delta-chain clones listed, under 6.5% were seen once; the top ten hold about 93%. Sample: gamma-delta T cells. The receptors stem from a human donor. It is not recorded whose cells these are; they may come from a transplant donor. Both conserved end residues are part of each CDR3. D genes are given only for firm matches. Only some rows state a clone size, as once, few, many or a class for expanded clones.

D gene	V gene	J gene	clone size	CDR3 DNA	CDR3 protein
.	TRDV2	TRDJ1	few	TGTGCCTGTGACACTGTGGGGACCTACACCGATAAACTCATCTTT	CACDTVGTYTDKLIF
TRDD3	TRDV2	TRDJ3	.	TGTGCCTGTGACACCCCCGGTACTGGGGGATCCACCGCCTGGGACACCCGACAGATGTTTTTC	CACDTPGTGGSTAWDTRQMFF
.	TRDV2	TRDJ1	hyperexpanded	TGTGCCTGTGACACTTTGGGGGCCACGTACACCGATAAACTCATCTTT	CACDTLGATYTDKLIF
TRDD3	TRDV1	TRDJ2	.	TGTGCTCTTGGGGAACTTGGTTTGGATGGGATACGCCTCCGTTTGACAGCACAACTCTTCTTT	CALGELGLDGIRLRLTAQLFF
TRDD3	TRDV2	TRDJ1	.	TGTGCCTGTGACACAGTTCCTACTTCTGGGGGATACCTGGCGTACACCGATAAACTCATCTTT	CACDTVPTSGGYLAYTDKLIF
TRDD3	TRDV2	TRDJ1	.	TGTGCCCGTGACTTACTGGGGGATACGGGCCACACCGATAAACTCATCTTT	CARDLLGDTGHTDKLIF
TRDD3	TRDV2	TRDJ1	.	TGTGCCTGTGACCCACTGGGGAGTACCGATAAACTCATCTTT	CACDPLGSTDKLIF
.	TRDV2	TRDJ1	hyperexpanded	TGTGCCTGTGACACCCTAGTAGATACGGGGAAAAACACCGATAAACTCATCTTT	CACDTLVDTGKNTDKLIF
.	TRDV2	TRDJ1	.	TGTGCCACCCTAGTAGATACGGGGAAAAACACCGATAAACTCATCTTT	CATLVDTGKNTDKLIF
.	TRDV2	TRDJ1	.	TGTGCCTGTGACACGTTAGCGAGGGCCTCCGGGGGCCAAGGAGGTACCGATAAACTCATCTTT	CACDTLARASGGQGGTDKLIF
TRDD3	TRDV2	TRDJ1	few	TGTGCCTGTGACACCGTGGGGGGATTGGGGGATACGAAAGCCGATAAACTCATCTTT	CACDTVGGLGDTKADKLIF
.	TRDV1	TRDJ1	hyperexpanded	TGTGCTCTTGGGGAACGCCTTCTATCCCCCTGGGTCACCGATAAACTCATCTTT	CALGERLLSPWVTDKLIF